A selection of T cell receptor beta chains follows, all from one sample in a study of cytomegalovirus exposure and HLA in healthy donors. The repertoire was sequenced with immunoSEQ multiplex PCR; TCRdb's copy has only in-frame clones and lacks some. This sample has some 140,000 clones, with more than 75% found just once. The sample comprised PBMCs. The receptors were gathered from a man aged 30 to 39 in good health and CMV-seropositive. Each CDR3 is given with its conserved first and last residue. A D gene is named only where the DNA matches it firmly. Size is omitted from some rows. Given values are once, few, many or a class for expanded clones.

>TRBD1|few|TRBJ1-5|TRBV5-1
TGCGCCAGCAGCGTCGGGACAGGGCTCCAGCCCCAGCATTTT
CASSVGTGLQPQHF
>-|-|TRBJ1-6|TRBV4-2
TGTGCCAGCAGCCAACCGCGGGGGCAGGATTCACCCCTCCACTTT
CASSQPRGQDSPLHF
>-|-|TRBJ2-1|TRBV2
TGTGCCAGCAAAACTGAGAGCTCCTACAATGAGCAGTTCTTC
CASKTESSYNEQFF
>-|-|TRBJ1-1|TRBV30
TGTGCCTGGAGTGTCGAGATGAACACTGAAGCTTTCTTT
CAWSVEMNTEAFF
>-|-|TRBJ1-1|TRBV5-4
TGTGCCAGCAGCCAACCTGGGGGGGGCCGATCCACTGAAGCTTTCTTT
CASSQPGGGRSTEAFF
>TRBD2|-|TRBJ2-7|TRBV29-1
TGCAGCGTTGAAGAAAGGACTAGCGGGAGCGGGTACGAGCAGTACTTC
CSVEERTSGSGYEQYF
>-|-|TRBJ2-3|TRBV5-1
TGCGCCAGCAGCCCGCAACAGGGAGTGGGCACAGATACGCAGTATTTT
CASSPQQGVGTDTQYF
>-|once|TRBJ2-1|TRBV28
TGTGCCAGCAGGACCCCAGGAACGATTGGCAATGAGCAGTTCTTC
CASRTPGTIGNEQFF
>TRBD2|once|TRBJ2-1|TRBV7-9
TGTGCCAGCAGCTTGGTCGGGGGGGGTGAGCAGTTCTTC
CASSLVGGGEQFF
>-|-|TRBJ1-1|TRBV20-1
TGCAGTGCTAGAGATGCGACTGAAGCTTTCTTT
CSARDATEAFF
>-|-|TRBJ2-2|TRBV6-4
TGTGCCAGCAGTGACTCTCACGGGACCGGGGAGCTGTTTTTT
CASSDSHGTGELFF
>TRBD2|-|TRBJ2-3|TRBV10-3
TGTGCCATCAGTGAGTCGAGCGGGAGCGGGACAGATACGCAGTATTTT
CAISESSGSGTDTQYF
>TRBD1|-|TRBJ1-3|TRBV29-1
TGCAGCGTTGGTGACAGGGAGGCGGGAAACACCATATATTTT
CSVGDREAGNTIYF
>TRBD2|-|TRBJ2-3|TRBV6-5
TGTGCCAGCAGTGCTAGCGGGATGACAGATACGCAGTATTTT
CASSASGMTDTQYF
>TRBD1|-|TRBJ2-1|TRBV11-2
TGTGCCAGCAGCTTAGACAGGGGGAATGAGCAGTTCTTC
CASSLDRGNEQFF
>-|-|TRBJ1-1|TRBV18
TGTGCCAGCTCTACCTCCAGGGGAAACACTGAAGCTTTCTTT
CASSTSRGNTEAFF
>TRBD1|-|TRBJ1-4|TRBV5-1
TGCGCCAGCAGCCCTCGTCTTGGGGACAGGGGGAAACTGTTTTTT
CASSPRLGDRGKLFF
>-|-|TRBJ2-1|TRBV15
TGTGCCACCAGCAGAGACGCGGGGTCCTACAATGAGCAGTTCTTC
CATSRDAGSYNEQFF
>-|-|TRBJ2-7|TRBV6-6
TGTGCCAGCAGTTCTTCTCGTTGGCCCTACGAGCAGTACTTC
CASSSSRWPYEQYF
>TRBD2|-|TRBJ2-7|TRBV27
TGTGCCAGCAGTTCGGGACTAGCGGGAGGCCACGAGCAGTACTTC
CASSSGLAGGHEQYF
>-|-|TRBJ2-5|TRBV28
TGTGCCAGCAGTTTGCCTGAGGCAGGGCTGGGAGAGACCCAGTACTTC
CASSLPEAGLGETQYF
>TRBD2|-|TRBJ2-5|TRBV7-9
TGTTCCAGCAGCTTCCCCCGAACTAGCGGGAGGGCCGAGACCCAGTACTTC
CSSSFPRTSGRAETQYF
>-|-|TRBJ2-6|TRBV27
TGTGCCAGCAGTTTTCAGGGGCGCTCTGGGGCCAACGTCCTGACTTTC
CASSFQGRSGANVLTF
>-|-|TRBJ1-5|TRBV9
TGTGCCAGCAGCGTAGGCTGGGAGGGAAGACAGCCCCAGCATTTT
CASSVGWEGRQPQHF
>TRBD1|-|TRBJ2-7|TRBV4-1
TGCGCCAGCAGCCAAGCAGGGGGCGTCAGAACATCGGCGCGCGAGCAGTACTTC
CASSQAGGVRTSAREQYF
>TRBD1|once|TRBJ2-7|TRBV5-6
TGTGCCAGCAGCTTCATAGGGGGCGGTCCCTACGAGCAGTACTTC
CASSFIGGGPYEQYF
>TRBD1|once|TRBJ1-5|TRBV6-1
TGTGCCAGCAGTGAAGTGGGGGGGACAGGGAGGTCAGGTCAGCCCCAGCATTTT
CASSEVGGTGRSGQPQHF
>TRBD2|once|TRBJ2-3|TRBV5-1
TGCGCCAGCAGCTCTAGCGGGGCCAGCACAGATACGCAGTATTTT
CASSSSGASTDTQYF
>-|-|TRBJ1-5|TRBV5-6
TGTGCCAGCAGCTTGTCTATCGGGAGCAATCAGCCCCAGCATTTT
CASSLSIGSNQPQHF
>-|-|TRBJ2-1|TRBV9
TGTGCCAGCAGCACGTCGGCTAGCCGGTACAATGAGCAGTTCTTC
CASSTSASRYNEQFF
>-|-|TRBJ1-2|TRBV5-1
TGCGCCAGCAGCTTGGCGGTTTCCGGGGAAGGTGGCTACACCTTC
CASSLAVSGEGGYTF
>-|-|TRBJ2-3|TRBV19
TGTGCCAGTAGTCCCCGCCGGGACTTAGGGACAGATACGCAGTATTTT
CASSPRRDLGTDTQYF
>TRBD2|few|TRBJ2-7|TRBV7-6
TGTGCCAGCAGCTTAGGTGCGGGAGGGTTAGCCGAGCAGTACTTC
CASSLGAGGLAEQYF
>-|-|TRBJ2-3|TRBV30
TGTGCCTGGACAGGGGGGAACACAGATACGCAGTATTTT
CAWTGGNTDTQYF
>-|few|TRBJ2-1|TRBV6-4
TGTGCCAGCAGTGAAGCCGGGAGCTCCTACAATGAGCAGTTCTTC
CASSEAGSSYNEQFF
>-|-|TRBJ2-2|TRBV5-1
TGCGCCAGCAGCTTGTTTAGTTCCGGGGAGCTGTTTTTT
CASSLFSSGELFF
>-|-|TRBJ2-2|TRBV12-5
TGTGCTAGTGGTTTGTACGGCACCGGGGAGCTGTTTTTT
CASGLYGTGELFF
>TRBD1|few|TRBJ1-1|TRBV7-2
TGTGCCAGCAGCTTAGTTGCAGGGGGATATGTGGACACTGAAGCTTTCTTT
CASSLVAGGYVDTEAFF
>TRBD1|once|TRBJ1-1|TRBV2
TGTGCCAGCAGTCAACGGACAGGCGACACTGAAGCTTTCTTT
CASSQRTGDTEAFF
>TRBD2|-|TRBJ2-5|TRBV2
TGTGCCAGCAGTGAAGAGCTAGCGGGTACCGGACAAGAGACCCAGTACTTC
CASSEELAGTGQETQYF
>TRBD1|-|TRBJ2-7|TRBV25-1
TGTGCCAGCAGTGGAGACAGGGTAGAAACCTACGAGCAGTACTTC
CASSGDRVETYEQYF
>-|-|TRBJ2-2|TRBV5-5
TGTGCCAGCAGCTTGATGGGGACACGGACCGGGGAGCTGTTTTTT
CASSLMGTRTGELFF
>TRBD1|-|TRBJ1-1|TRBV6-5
TGTGCCAGCAGTCCCGACAGGGGGCGGAACACTGAAGCTTTCTTT
CASSPDRGRNTEAFF
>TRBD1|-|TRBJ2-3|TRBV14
TGTGCCAGCAGCCAAGTTAACCAGGACAGGGAGGTTGAGGTTGCAGATACGCAGTATTTT
CASSQVNQDREVEVADTQYF
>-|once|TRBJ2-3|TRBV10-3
TGTGCCGTCAGTGAGACCGGGACTGCTAGCACAGATACGCAGTATTTT
CAVSETGTASTDTQYF
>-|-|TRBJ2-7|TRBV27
TGTGCCAGCGGGTCCGGGGACTCCTACGAGCAGTACTTC
CASGSGDSYEQYF
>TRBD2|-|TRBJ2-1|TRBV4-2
TGTGCCAGCAGCCAAGACGGACTAGCGGGAGTCTCCTACAATGAGCAGTTCTTC
CASSQDGLAGVSYNEQFF
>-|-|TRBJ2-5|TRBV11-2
TGTGCCAGCAGCTTAGGGCAGCAAGAGACCCAGTACTTC
CASSLGQQETQYF
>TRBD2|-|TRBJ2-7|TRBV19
TGTGCCAGTAGTCTCACACTAGCGGCCCCGATCCACGAGCAGTACTTC
CASSLTLAAPIHEQYF
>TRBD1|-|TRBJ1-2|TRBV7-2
TGTGCCAGCAGCCCACTAGTTGCACAGGGGGGTGGCTACACCTTC
CASSPLVAQGGGYTF
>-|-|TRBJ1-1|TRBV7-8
TGTGCCAGCAGCCCCAGGGGCCACATGAACACTGAAGCTTTCTTT
CASSPRGHMNTEAFF
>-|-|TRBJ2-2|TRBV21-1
TGTGCCAGCAGCAGCCAAGGGGATATGAGGCCTAGCGGGAGAATGTGCACCGGGGAGCTGTTTTTT
CASSSQGDMRPSGRMCTGELFF
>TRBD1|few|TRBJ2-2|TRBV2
TGTGCCAGCAGTTCGGACAGGACCGGCACCGGGGAGCTGTTTTTT
CASSSDRTGTGELFF
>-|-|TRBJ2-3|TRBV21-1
TGTGCCAGCAGCAAAAGAGCAGCGTTCATCACAGATACGCAGTATTTT
CASSKRAAFITDTQYF
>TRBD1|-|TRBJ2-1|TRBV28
TGTGCCAGCAGTTTCCGGGACAGGGTGGGTGTGTATGAGCAGTTCTTC
CASSFRDRVGVYEQFF
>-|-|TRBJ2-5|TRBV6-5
TGTGCCAGCACCTCGAACCGGGAGACCCAGTACTTC
CASTSNRETQYF
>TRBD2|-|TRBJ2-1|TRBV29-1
TGCAGCTTAAGGACTAGCGGGAACTACAATGAGCAGTTCTTC
CSLRTSGNYNEQFF
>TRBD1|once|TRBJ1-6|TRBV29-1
TGCAGCGTGTCACAGGGGAGGCATTCACCCCTCCACTTT
CSVSQGRHSPLHF
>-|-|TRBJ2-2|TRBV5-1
TGCGCCAGCAGCCGCACAGGGACGTCCGGGGAGCTGTTTTTT
CASSRTGTSGELFF
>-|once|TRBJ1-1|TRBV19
TGTGCCAGTAGTATTAATCCAGAAAGTGAAGCTTTCTTT
CASSINPESEAFF